This entry describes one T cell receptor (beta chain). This clonotype has just a few counts. The antigen this receptor binds is unknown. Base-call qualities are not available, and no considerably larger clone is one nucleotide away. The source of the sample is a study of blood T cells in healthy people across ages (dated by TCRdb to 2014 to 2015). Broadly, across the study: In model experiments, template switching captured about one uniquely barcoded TCR beta cDNA molecule for every two T cells. Age-related changes in TCR beta repertoire diversity were measured in the study by deep sequencing normalized with unique cDNA molecular identifiers. Donors were grouped into four age groups: young (average approximately 15 years), middle-aged (39), aged (62) and long-lived (about 90). Two additional independent replicas of 1 million unique cDNA reads from the same blood draw were analyzed for two donors (one aged 18 to 29 and one aged 80 or older). Overall study outcomes, separate from this receptor: Estimates of total diversity based on one million sequenced T cells were regarded as lower bounds and as underestimates. Compared with the aged group, the long-lived group had more naive CD4+ T cells, fewer expanded clones and increased TCR diversity, a pattern suggesting age selection. As age increased, observed TCR beta diversity per million T cells dropped in a roughly linear way, and a significant reduction was already evident by age 40. Observed TCR beta diversity correlated strongly with the percentage of naive T cells measured by flow cytometry. Because donor CMV infection status was unknown, age-related changes in expanded clonotypes were potentially confounded. Because profiling used bulk unsorted PBMCs, naive and antigen-experienced compartments could not be compared conclusively.

Reading the germline V gene gives CDR1 MGHRA and CDR2 YSYEKL. V gives up 1 base and J gives up 0 bases, and the segment between their germline ends measures 10 bases. The CDR3 has 15 amino acids, counting the end cysteine and phenylalanine. The read is trimmed to its CDR3 DNA, 45 bases read in frame from base 1. Systemically healthy Caucasian individuals from Russia, around 39 in total and aged about 6 to 90 years, were included as donors. Each donor gave about 9.7 milliliters of peripheral blood, drawn into EDTA-treated Vacutainer tubes. Ficoll-Paque density-gradient centrifugation was used to isolate PBMCs, with at least 7 million per sample. Trizol reagent was used to extract total RNA from PBMCs, with at least 6 micrograms per sample. Naive CD45RAhigh/CD27high T cell percentages were measured by flow cytometry on a PBMC aliquot from every donor. Library prep was done by 5' RACE. Sequencing was carried out with an Illumina HiSeq 2500. A second about 7 to 12 cycle PCR used a sample-barcoded 5' primer and a J-beta primer mix. A template-switch 5' adaptor carrying 12 random nucleotides introduced a unique molecular identifier onto each TCR beta cDNA molecule. Each sample yielded at least 2.5 million CDR3-containing paired-end reads. First-strand cDNA synthesis was performed from all RNA using the Mint cDNA synthesis kit, with priming by a TRBC-specific oligonucleotide. Following uracil-DNA glycosylase treatment, a first 18-cycle PCR with universal primers M1SS and BC2_uni_R was performed on all cDNA. The paper's processing steps were these. For normalization, 1 million high-quality reads, each with a distinct molecular identifier, were randomly selected from each sample. Reads with shared molecular identifiers were discarded instead of being binned into consensus sequences. MiTCR, run with a Q25 quality threshold and the strictest error-elimination algorithm, handled CDR3 identification, clonotype clustering and error correction. Lower-bound total TCR beta diversity was estimated with a nonparametric unseen species model using Euler transformation. The raw public reads went through TCRdb reprocessing: fastp at Q25, MiXCR clone calling, in-frame beta chains kept. CDR3 protein sequences are deduplicated, and each keeps its most common genes and DNA. The V and J calls were determined by TCRdb, not by the authors. Here the sample has around 1,000,000 distinct CDR3 sequences; approximately 26% occur a single time. The ten largest account for approximately 0.79% of the sample.

The same data also contributed to another study, on T cells of mothers and their children. In that second paper, the authors write: Nine systemically healthy Caucasian individuals, comprising three mothers and their six children, were included as donors. cDNA synthesis used all of the extracted RNA, with approximately 1.4 ug of RNA in each 15 ul reaction. In the second PCR, the M1S primer added sample barcodes and 2-4 random nucleotides. Over 8.5 million TCR beta CDR3 reads were obtained for each mother, and millions of reads were obtained for each child. Thymic selection similarly shapes TCR recombination output in related and unrelated pairs, with minor effect from inherited differences. Normalized repertoire overlap in related mother-child pairs was always slightly higher than in unrelated mother-child pairs, but the difference was never significant. No persistent microchimeric T cell clones were found, with a detection sensitivity of roughly 100 clones per million clonotypes. To look for features that set related mother-child pairs apart from unrelated individuals, the researchers ran deep NGS to compare the TCR beta repertoires of mothers and children. Mothers averaged roughly 40 +/- 4 years of age and children averaged around 10 +/- 4 years. After adapters were ligated using NEBNext reagents, the libraries underwent 100+100 nt paired-end sequencing on an Illumina HiSeq 2000. To prevent cross-contamination, the mother and child libraries were prepared a month apart and were sequenced in separate runs. For each donor, between roughly 500,000 and 2,200,000 distinct TCR beta clonotypes were identified. Naive TCR beta clonotypes were estimated from low-frequency clonotypes matched to each donor's FACS-determined naive share, without sorting.

Material: blood. The clonotype originates from a girl aged 2-10 years in good health. The rearranged chain carries TRBV4-1 and TRBJ2-7; the D gene cannot be resolved reliably. Read as DNA, the sequence is TGCGCCAGCAGCCAAGGTCATCGGAGCTCCTACGAGCAGTACTTC. It encodes CASSQGHRSSYEQYF.